The rows below give T cell receptor beta chains drawn from one sample of a study of regulatory T cells in long-lasting Graves disease. Via MiXCR, TCRdb re-called the multiplex PCR reads, giving one row per CDR3 protein. The data contain roughly 530,000 distinct CDR3 sequences, 15% to 20% of them seen just once; the ten biggest clones take up around a quarter. Separately, the same data were catalogued under a study of T cells in Graves' hyperthyroidism and ophthalmopathy.

This specimen was peripheral blood mononuclear cells (PBMCs), taken at new diagnosis, from a patient treated with antithyroid drugs. These receptors originate from a woman aged 40-60 years with Graves disease. CDR3s include the opening cysteine and the closing phenylalanine or tryptophan.

J: TRBJ1-1
V: TRBV7-3
CDR3: CASSPGPSTEAFF

J: TRBJ2-2
V: TRBV5-1
CDR3: CASSLGVSENTGELFF

J: TRBJ2-1
V: TRBV6-1
CDR3: CASSGSSSGSYNEQFF

J: TRBJ2-1
V: TRBV19
CDR3: CASSIRGTGYNEQFF

J: TRBJ2-3
V: TRBV12-3/TRBV12-4
CDR3: CASRTSGGIGDTQYF

J: TRBJ1-4
V: TRBV4-1
CDR3: CASSPAPGQAEKLFF

J: TRBJ2-3
V: TRBV18
CDR3: CASSPQRTATDTQYF

J: TRBJ1-6
V: TRBV5-1
CDR3: CASSLRTGEDSPLHF

J: TRBJ2-3
V: TRBV10-3
CDR3: CAISASGGSDTQYF

J: TRBJ2-7
V: TRBV12-3/TRBV12-4
CDR3: CASIETAGAMNEQYF

J: TRBJ2-5
V: TRBV18
CDR3: CASSPVDQETQYF

J: TRBJ1-1
V: TRBV30
CDR3: CAWSALNGGTEAFF

J: TRBJ2-5
V: TRBV4-1
CDR3: CASSQDVWYQETQYF

J: TRBJ2-2
V: TRBV3-1
CDR3: CASSPPGANTGELFF

J: TRBJ2-5
V: TRBV6-5
CDR3: CASSSASGQGRETQYF

J: TRBJ2-2
V: TRBV7-6
CDR3: CASSRDRGAGELFF

J: TRBJ2-5
V: TRBV10-3
CDR3: CATDRGGEGAQYF

J: TRBJ2-5
V: TRBV6-2/TRBV6-3
CDR3: CASSYIWSETQYF

J: TRBJ1-1
V: TRBV7-2
CDR3: CASSLGQTITEAFF

J: TRBJ1-6
V: TRBV28
CDR3: CASINQGANSPLHF

J: TRBJ1-4
V: TRBV5-1
CDR3: CASSPGLQGKSWDEKLFF

J: TRBJ2-5
V: TRBV20-1
CDR3: CSARESETQYF

J: TRBJ2-1
V: TRBV7-9
CDR3: CASSLVRGLDEQFF

J: TRBJ1-3
V: TRBV2
CDR3: CARSTGGNTIYF

J: TRBJ2-7
V: TRBV4-2
CDR3: CASSQMPGRSYEQYF

J: TRBJ1-1
V: TRBV7-3
CDR3: CASSLRTQGYTEAFF

J: TRBJ2-7
V: TRBV7-9
CDR3: CASSQLRDRGAYEQYF

J: TRBJ2-1
V: TRBV10-3
CDR3: CATQTSGGGSYNEQFF

J: TRBJ2-5
V: TRBV11-3
CDR3: CASSLGGPTGQYQETQYF

J: TRBJ1-2
V: TRBV2
CDR3: CASRAGGYTF

J: TRBJ1-2
V: TRBV6-1
CDR3: CASNENYGYTF